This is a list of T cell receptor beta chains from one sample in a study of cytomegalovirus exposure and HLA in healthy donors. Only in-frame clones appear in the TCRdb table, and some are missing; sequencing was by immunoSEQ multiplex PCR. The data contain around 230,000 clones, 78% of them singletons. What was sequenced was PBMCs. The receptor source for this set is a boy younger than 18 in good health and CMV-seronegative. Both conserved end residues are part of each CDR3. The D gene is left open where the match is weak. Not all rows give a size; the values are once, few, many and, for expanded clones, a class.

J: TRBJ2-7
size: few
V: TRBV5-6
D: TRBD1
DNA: TGTGCCAGCAGCTTGGCGGACAGGGTTTGGTACGAGCAGTACTTC
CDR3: CASSLADRVWYEQYF

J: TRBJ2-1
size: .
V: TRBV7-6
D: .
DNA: TGTGCCAGCAGCTTAGTGCGGACTAGGGGGGATGGTGAGCAGTTCTTC
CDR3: CASSLVRTRGDGEQFF

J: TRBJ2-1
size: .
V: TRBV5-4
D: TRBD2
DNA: TGTGCCAGCAGCCCGGGGACTAGCGGACCTTACAATGAGCAGTTCTTC
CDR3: CASSPGTSGPYNEQFF

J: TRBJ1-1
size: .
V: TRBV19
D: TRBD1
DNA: TGTGCCACCCGAGGACAGGGGGGAATGAACACTGAAGCTTTCTTT
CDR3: CATRGQGGMNTEAFF

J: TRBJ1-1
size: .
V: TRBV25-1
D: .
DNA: TGTGCCAGCAGTGAATCCGGGAAACCTGAAGCTTTCTTT
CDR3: CASSESGKPEAFF

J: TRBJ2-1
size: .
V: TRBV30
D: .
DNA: TGTGCCTGGAGAGAGCGGACTGAGCAGTTCTTC
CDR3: CAWRERTEQFF

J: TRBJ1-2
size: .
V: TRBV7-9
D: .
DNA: TGTGCCAGCAGCCACGCGAGGGTCTATGGCTACACCTTC
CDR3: CASSHARVYGYTF

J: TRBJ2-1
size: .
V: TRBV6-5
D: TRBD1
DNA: TGTGCCACACAGATGGGACAGAGCTCCTACAATGAGCAGTTCTTC
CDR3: CATQMGQSSYNEQFF

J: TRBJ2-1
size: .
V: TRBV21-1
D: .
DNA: TGTGCCAGCAGCAAAGGCCCTAGCGGGTGGGAGTACAATGAGCAGTTCTTC
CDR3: CASSKGPSGWEYNEQFF

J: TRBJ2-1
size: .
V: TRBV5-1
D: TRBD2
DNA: TGCGCCAGCAGCGCGGGGACTAGCGGGACCTACAATGAGCAGTTCTTC
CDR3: CASSAGTSGTYNEQFF

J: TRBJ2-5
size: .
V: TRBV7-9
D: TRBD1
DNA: TGTGCCAGCAGCCGGACCATGGGACAGGGGGCGTTCTTGGGAGAGACCCAGTACTTC
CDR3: CASSRTMGQGAFLGETQYF

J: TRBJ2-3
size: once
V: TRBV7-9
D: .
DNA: TGTGCCAGCAGCCGATCCCGAGGGATAAGCACAGATACGCAGTATTTT
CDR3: CASSRSRGISTDTQYF

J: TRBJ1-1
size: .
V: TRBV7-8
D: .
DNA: TGTGCCAGCAGCCGGAGACAGACCTTGAACACTGAAGCTTTCTTT
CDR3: CASSRRQTLNTEAFF

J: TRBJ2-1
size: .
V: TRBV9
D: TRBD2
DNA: TGTGCCAGCAGCGCCCTAGCGGCTAGCTCCTACAATGAGCAGTTCTTC
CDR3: CASSALAASSYNEQFF

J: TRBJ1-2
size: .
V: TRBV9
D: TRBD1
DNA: TGTGCCAGCAGCCGAGACAGGGACTATGGCTACACCTTC
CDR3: CASSRDRDYGYTF

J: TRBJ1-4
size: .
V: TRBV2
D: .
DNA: TGTGCCAGCAGTGGGCTCGGACAGCTGTTTTTT
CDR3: CASSGLGQLFF

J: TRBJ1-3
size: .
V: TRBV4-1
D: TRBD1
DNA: TGCGCCAGCAGCCGGGTCGGACAGGGTGATAATACCATATATTTT
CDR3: CASSRVGQGDNTIYF

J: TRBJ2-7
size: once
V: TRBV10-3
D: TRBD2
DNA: TGTGCCATCAGTGAAGCTAGCGGGGGGCCCTACGAGCAGTACTTC
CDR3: CAISEASGGPYEQYF

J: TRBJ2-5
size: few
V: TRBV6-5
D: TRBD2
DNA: TGTGCCAGCAGTCGGACTAGCGGCCAAGAGACCCAGTACTTC
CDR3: CASSRTSGQETQYF

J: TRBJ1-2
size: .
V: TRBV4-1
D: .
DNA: TGCGCCAGCAGCCAAGGGGACTTCCTGAGGTATGGCTACACCTTC
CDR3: CASSQGDFLRYGYTF

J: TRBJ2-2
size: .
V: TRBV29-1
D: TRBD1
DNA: TGCAGCGTTGGGATAGGGACAGTTAACACCGGGGAGCTGTTTTTT
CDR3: CSVGIGTVNTGELFF

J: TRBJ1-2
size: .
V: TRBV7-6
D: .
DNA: TGTGCCAGCAGCTTAGACGGGGGGGTCGAATACACCTTC
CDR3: CASSLDGGVEYTF

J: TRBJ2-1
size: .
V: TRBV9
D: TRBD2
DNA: TGTGCCAGCAGCAGCCGACTAGCGGGAGGCATTTACAATGAGCAGTTCTTC
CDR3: CASSSRLAGGIYNEQFF

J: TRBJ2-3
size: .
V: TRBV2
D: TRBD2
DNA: TGTGCCAGCAGTACCACCACAGGACTAGCGGGAGAGTATTTT
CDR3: CASSTTTGLAGEYF

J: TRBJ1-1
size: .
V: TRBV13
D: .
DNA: TGTGCCAGCAGCTCTTCAGCGCCTGAAGCTTTCTTT
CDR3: CASSSSAPEAFF

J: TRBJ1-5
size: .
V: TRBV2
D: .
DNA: TGTGCCAGCAGTGCAGATCTTAGCAATCAGCCCCAGCATTTT
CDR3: CASSADLSNQPQHF

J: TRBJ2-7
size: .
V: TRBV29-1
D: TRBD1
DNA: TGCAGCGCTGGACAGGCGGAGTACGAGCAGTACTTC
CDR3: CSAGQAEYEQYF

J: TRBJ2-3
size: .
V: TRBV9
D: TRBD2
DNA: TGTGCCAGCAGCGTCTGGACTAGCGGGAGCACAGATACGCAGTATTTT
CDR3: CASSVWTSGSTDTQYF

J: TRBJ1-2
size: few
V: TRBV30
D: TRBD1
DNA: TGTGCCTGGGGCTACCCCCGGGACAGGCCTAACTATGGCTACACCTTC
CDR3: CAWGYPRDRPNYGYTF

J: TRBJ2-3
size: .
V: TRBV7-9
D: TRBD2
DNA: TGTGCCAGCAGCTCAGGACTAGCGGAAAGAAAACGCACAGATACGCAGTATTTT
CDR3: CASSSGLAERKRTDTQYF

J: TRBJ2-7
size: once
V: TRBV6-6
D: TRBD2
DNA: TGTGCCAGCAGTTACGCGGGAGGGCCCTACGAGCAGTACTTC
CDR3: CASSYAGGPYEQYF

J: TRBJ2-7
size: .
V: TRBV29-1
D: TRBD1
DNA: TGCAGCGCCACGACAGGGATCTCCTACGAGCAGTACTTC
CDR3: CSATTGISYEQYF

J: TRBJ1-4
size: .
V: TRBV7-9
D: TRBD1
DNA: TGTGCCAGCAGCTTAGGGGACAGGGGGAATGAAAAACTGTTTTTT
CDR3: CASSLGDRGNEKLFF

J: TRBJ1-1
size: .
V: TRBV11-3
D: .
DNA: TGTGCCTGCTCGGGGGTGGTTAACACTGAAGCTTTCTTT
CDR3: CACSGVVNTEAFF

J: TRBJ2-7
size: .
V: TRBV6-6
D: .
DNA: TGTGCCAGCAGCAGAACAGGGAGCTCCTACGAGCAGTACTTC
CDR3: CASSRTGSSYEQYF

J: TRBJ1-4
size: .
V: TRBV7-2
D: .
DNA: TGTGCCAGCAGCTTACAGGGTACTAATGAAAAACTGTTTTTT
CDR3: CASSLQGTNEKLFF

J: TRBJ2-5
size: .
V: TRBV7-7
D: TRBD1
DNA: TGTGCTAGCAGCTTGGACAGGGGGATAGAGACCCAGTACTTC
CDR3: CASSLDRGIETQYF

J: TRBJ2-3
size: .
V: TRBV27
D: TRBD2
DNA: TGTGCCAGCAGTTTATTACTAGCGGGGGGTCCTAGCACAGATACGCAGTATTTT
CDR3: CASSLLLAGGPSTDTQYF

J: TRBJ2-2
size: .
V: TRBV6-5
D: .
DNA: TGTGCCAGCAGCCCCGTCGGGAACACCGGGGAGCTGTTTTTT
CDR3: CASSPVGNTGELFF

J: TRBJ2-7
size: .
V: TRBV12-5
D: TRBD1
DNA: TGTGCTAGTGCCGGGACAGGGGCACCCTTTCGCCAGTACTTC
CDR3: CASAGTGAPFRQYF

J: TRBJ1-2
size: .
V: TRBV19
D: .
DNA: TGTGCCAGTAGGTTGGACAGAAAACCTTATGGCTACACCTTC
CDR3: CASRLDRKPYGYTF

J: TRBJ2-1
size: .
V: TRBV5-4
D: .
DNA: TGTGCCAGCAGCTTGGACACCTACAATGAGCAGTTCTTC
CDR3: CASSLDTYNEQFF

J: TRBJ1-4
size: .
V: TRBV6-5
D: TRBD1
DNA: TGTGCCAGCAGTAGGAGGGGACAGGGTAATGAAAAACTGTTTTTT
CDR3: CASSRRGQGNEKLFF

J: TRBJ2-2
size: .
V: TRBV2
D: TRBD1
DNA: TGTGCCAGCAGTCGACAGGGGGTGGGTGGAGGGACGGCATTGTTCGGGGAGCTGTTTTTT
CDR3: CASSRQGVGGGTALFGELFF

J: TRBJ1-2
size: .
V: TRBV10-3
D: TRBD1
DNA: TGTGCCATCAGAACAACAGGGGGCCCCCAAGGCTACACCTTC
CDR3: CAIRTTGGPQGYTF

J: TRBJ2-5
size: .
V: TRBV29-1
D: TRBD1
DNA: TGCAGCGTTCGAGACAGGGGGAGGTTGGAGACCCAGTACTTC
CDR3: CSVRDRGRLETQYF

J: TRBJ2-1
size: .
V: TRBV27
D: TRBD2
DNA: TGTGCCAGCAGTCGGACTAGCGGCGGCAATGAGCAGTTCTTC
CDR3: CASSRTSGGNEQFF

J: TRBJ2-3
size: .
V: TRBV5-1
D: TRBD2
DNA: TGCGCCAGCAGCTCCCGCCGACTAGCTAGCACAGATACGCAGTATTTT
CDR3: CASSSRRLASTDTQYF

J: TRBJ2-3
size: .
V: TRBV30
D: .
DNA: TGTGCCTGGAAACCACAGGCTTCCACAGATACGCAGTATTTT
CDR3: CAWKPQASTDTQYF

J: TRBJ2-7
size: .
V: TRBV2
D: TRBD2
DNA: TGTGCCAGCAGTATAGAAGCGGGAAGTCGATACGAGCAGTACTTC
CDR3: CASSIEAGSRYEQYF

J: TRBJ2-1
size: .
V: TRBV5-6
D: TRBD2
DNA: TGTGCCAGCAGCTTTCTGTTAGCGGGAGTAGATGAGCAGTTCTTC
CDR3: CASSFLLAGVDEQFF

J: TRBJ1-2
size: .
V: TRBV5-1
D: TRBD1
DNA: TGCGCCAGCAGCTTGGGAGGACAGGAGGGAGGCTACACCTTC
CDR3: CASSLGGQEGGYTF

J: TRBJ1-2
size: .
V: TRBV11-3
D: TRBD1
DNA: TGTGCCAGCAGCCCGGGACAGAACTATGGCTACACCTTC
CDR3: CASSPGQNYGYTF